The 27 T cell receptor beta chains below all came from one sample that was sequenced in a study of blood T cell repertoires in COVID-19. TCRdb's table, derived via immunoSEQ multiplex PCR, lists solely in-frame clones and lacks some. Of under 170,000 clones listed, approximately 86% were seen once; the top ten hold under 3.5%. Sequenced material: peripheral blood. Every receptor here comes from a man aged 65 to 85 with acute or convalescent COVID-19.

V gene TRBV10-3 combines with J gene TRBJ2-5, with TRBD1 matching 9 bases. The CDR3 is made up of 15 amino acids. V lost 6 bases and J lost 2; bases outside the gene matches: 7. CDR1 is ENHRY and CDR2 is SYGVKD in the germline V gene. The CDR3 reads CAIRGDRVAQETQYF. The CDR3 DNA sequence: TGTGCCATCAGGGGGGACAGGGTAGCTCAAGAGACCCAGTACTTC.

CDR3 residues: CASILADTQYF. In DNA, the CDR3 is TGTGCCAGCATCCTAGCAGATACGCAGTATTTT. The chain couples TRBV6-5 to TRBJ2-3; D gene uncertain. CDR1 and CDR2 from the germline V gene are MNHEY and SVGAGI. V lost 7 bases to trimming and J lost 4 bases, with 6 bases between them. The CDR3 loop spans 11 amino acids.

This chain uses TRBV6-2 or TRBV6-3 with TRBJ2-2; weak D call: TRBD1 (6 bases). Between the trimmed V and J ends, which lost 6 bases and 1 base, there was a span of 9 bases. Looked up from germline, CDR1 is MNHEY and CDR2 is SVGEGT. There are 14 residues in the CDR3. The CDR3 spells CASSRTENTGELFF. CDR3 coding DNA: TGTGCCAGCAGCAGGACAGAGAACACCGGGGAGCTGTTTTTT.

The V call is TRBV5-1, the J call TRBJ2-3; 10 nucleotides align to TRBD2. The V gene's germline CDR1 is SGHRS and CDR2 YFSETQ. V lost 1 base and J lost 1; bases outside the gene matches: 3. CDR3 length equals 16 residues. The CDR3 loop reads CASSLRTSGRTDTQYF. CDR3 DNA sequence: TGCGCCAGCAGCTTGCGGACTAGCGGCCGCACAGATACGCAGTATTTT.

This chain connects TRBV11-1 to TRBJ2-3, with 9 bases lining up with TRBD2. CDR1 is SGHAT, CDR2 FQDESV, per germline (reference sequence). V shed 4 bases and J 7 bases; nucleotides not matched to a gene: 9. The CDR3 contains 15 residues. The CDR3 sequence is CASSSLAGAKNTQYF. The DNA for the CDR3 is TGTGCCAGCAGCTCCTTAGCGGGAGCGAAAAATACGCAGTATTTT.

J is TRBJ1-1 and V is TRBV3-1 (or the pseudogene TRBV3-2); 7 nucleotides agree with TRBD1. V trimming: 4 bases; J trimming: 7 bases; junction bases outside the gene matches: 3. CDR3 length: 12 amino acids. From germline, CDR1 is LGHDT and CDR2 YNNKEL (reference sequence). CDR3 amino acids: CASSRTGREAFF. The CDR3 DNA sequence: TGTGCCAGCAGCCGGACAGGCCGTGAAGCTTTCTTT.

This clone was detected only once. This chain uses TRBV5-7 with TRBJ2-5; 10 bases agree with TRBD1. TRBV5-7 is placed among ORFs of uncertain function. V shed 5 bases and J 4 bases; nucleotides not matched to a gene: 8. The CDR3 loop spans 15 amino acids. CDR3 nucleotide sequence: TGTGCCAGCAGTGGTGGGACAGGGGCAAGAGAGACCCAGTACTTC. Its protein product is CASSGGTGARETQYF.

The J gene is TRBJ1-5, the V gene TRBV24-1; D possibly corresponds to TRBD1 (6 bases). Germline lookup yields CDR1 KGHDR and CDR2 SFDVKD. CDR3 length equals 16 residues. V lost 3 bases to trimming and J lost 4 bases, with 15 bases between them. The CDR3 DNA is TGTGCCACCAGTGATCCTCAGGGGAACCCTAATCAGCCCCAGCATTTT. This gives the protein CATSDPQGNPNQPQHF.

The chain recombines TRBV6-2 or TRBV6-3 with TRBJ2-2; possible D gene TRBD2, 5 bases. The V gene's germline CDR1 is MNHEY and CDR2 SVGEGT. The V gene lost 4 bases and the J gene lost 5 bases, with 8 bases spanning the gap. This CDR3 has 13 residues. The chain's CDR3 is CASSWGVTGELFF. CDR3 bases: TGTGCCAGCAGTTGGGGAGTAACCGGGGAGCTGTTTTTT.

The chain has TRBV6-5 and TRBJ2-1; 9 positions agree with TRBD2. The junction had 5 bases not matched to a gene; V was cut back by 5 bases and J by 6 bases. Germline V lookup: CDR1 MNHEY, CDR2 SVGAGI. The CDR3 is 14 residues long. CDR3 DNA: TGTGCCAGCAGTCCTCGGACTAGCGCCAATGAGCAGTTCTTC. Its protein is CASSPRTSANEQFF.

This clone was seen a handful of times. The gene calls are TRBV28 and TRBJ2-2; 7 nucleotides align to TRBD2. Germline-derived CDR1 and CDR2 are MDHEN and SYDVKM. V gave up 8 bases and J gave up 0 bases; unmatched junction bases: 6. The CDR3 contains 15 residues. CDR3 sequence: CASSKRGANTGELFF. The CDR3 bases are TGTGCCAGCTCCAAGCGGGGCGCGAACACCGGGGAGCTGTTTTTT.

The J gene is TRBJ2-5, the V gene TRBV6-1; a weak D match, TRBD1 (7 bases). The germline V gene encodes CDR1 MNHNS and CDR2 SASEGT. V was cut by 0 bases and J by 3 bases, with 14 bases left in between. This CDR3 region has 16 residues. Here the CDR3 reads CASSEAIQGRKETQYF. CDR3 coding DNA: TGTGCCAGCAGTGAAGCGATACAGGGGAGGAAAGAGACCCAGTACTTC.

V and J are TRBV20-1 and TRBJ1-1; D gene uncertain. Trimming removed 7 bases at V and 1 base at J, with 7 bases between. The CDR3 contains 11 residues. The germline V gene encodes CDR1 DFQATT and CDR2 SNEGSKA (reference sequence). CDR3 bases: TGCAGTGTAGTTAGGAACACTGAAGCTTTCTTT. Protein: CSVVRNTEAFF.

This chain joins TRBV29-1 and TRBJ1-1; D may be TRBD1 (5 bases). Germline CDR1 and CDR2: SQVTM and ANQGSEA. Deletions cut 5 bases from V and 2 bases from J, with 12 bases between. There are 13 residues in the CDR3. Here the CDR3 reads CSVSQVGNTEAFF. The CDR3 coding sequence is TGCAGCGTTTCACAGGTAGGCAACACTGAAGCTTTCTTT.

CDR3 in amino acids: CASSPRVSGDTGELFF. CDR3 DNA sequence: TGTGCCAGCAGCCCGCGTGTTAGCGGGGACACCGGGGAGCTGTTTTTT. This chain connects TRBV11-2 to TRBJ2-2; 8 bases are shared with TRBD2. The V gene end was trimmed by 5 bases and the J gene end by 3 bases; junction bases not matched to a gene: 8. The CDR3 is 16 amino acids. Germline CDR1 is SGHAT and CDR2 is FQNNGV.

The chain combines TRBV19 with TRBJ1-5; D is perhaps TRBD1 (5 bases). Germline CDR1 reads LNHDA; CDR2 reads SQIVND (reference sequence). The V and J ends lost 9 bases and 2 bases respectively, with 14 bases between them. The CDR3 sequence is 14 residues long. CDR3 amino acids: CASSSRARNQPQHF. The CDR3 DNA sequence: TGTGCCAGCTCAAGCAGGGCTCGCAATCAGCCCCAGCATTTT.

The rearrangement links TRBV14 to TRBJ2-2, with TRBD1 matching over 8 bases. The CDR3 has 16 amino acids. The ends lost 4 bases at V and 7 bases at J; junction bases unmatched: 11. Germline V lookup: CDR1 SGHDN, CDR2 FVKESK. The CDR3: CASSPLRGQVSGELFF. DNA of the CDR3: TGTGCCAGCAGCCCACTCAGGGGGCAGGTCAGCGGGGAGCTGTTTTTT.

V gene TRBV6-5 combines with J gene TRBJ2-1; TRBD2 might be the D (6 bases). From germline, CDR1 is MNHEY and CDR2 SVGAGI. The CDR3 contains 15 residues. Trimming left V 6 bases short and J 7 bases short, with 19 bases between. For the CDR3, the DNA is TGTGCCAGCAGGCCCCTGAGCGGGTATCAAAATGAGCAGTTCTTC. Protein sequence: CASRPLSGYQNEQFF.

The chain combines TRBV2 with TRBJ2-7; maybe TRBD1 (5 bases). In germline, CDR1 is SNHLY, CDR2 FYNNEI. Deletions cut 7 bases from V and 3 bases from J, with 7 bases between. The CDR3 totals 11 residues. CDR3 protein: CASKGYYEQYF. The CDR3 DNA reads as TGTGCCAGCAAGGGGTACTACGAGCAGTACTTC.

This rearrangement joins TRBV19 to TRBJ2-3, with 7 bases identical to TRBD2. Germline-derived CDR1 and CDR2 are LNHDA and SQIVND (reference sequence). CDR3 length: 15 amino acids. The V gene end was trimmed by 3 bases and the J gene end by 5 bases; junction bases not matched to a gene: 8. In DNA, the CDR3 is TGTGCCAGTAGTATCCAGGCGGGAGAGGTAGATACGCAGTATTTT. Translating it yields CASSIQAGEVDTQYF.

The chain is built from TRBV7-2 and TRBJ2-7; TRBD2 aligns across 10 bases. There are 14 residues in the CDR3. Germline CDR1 SGHTA, CDR2 FQGNSA. Trimming took 8 bases from V and 5 from J; bases not matched to a gene: 9. CDR3 coding DNA: TGTGCCAGCGTCTCGGGACTAGCGCGGAACGAGCAGTACTTC. This codes for CASVSGLARNEQYF.

This clone was seen just once. The chain combines TRBV25-1 with TRBJ1-2; D is ambiguous. CDR3 length: 11 amino acids. The germline V gene encodes CDR1 MGHDK and CDR2 SYGVNS. V shed 4 bases and J shed 7 bases, with 7 bases lying between them. Here the CDR3 reads CASSAGGGYTF. In DNA form, the CDR3 reads TGTGCCAGCAGTGCCGGAGGTGGCTACACCTTC.

The gene calls are TRBV18 and TRBJ2-1; a possible D gene is TRBD2 (6 bases). Germline CDR1 and CDR2: KGHSH and LQKENI. The length of the CDR3 is 14 residues. Trimming removed 1 base from V and 5 bases from J, with 9 bases in between. Written as DNA, the CDR3 is TGTGCCAGCTCACCACAGGGACTGGACAATGAGCAGTTCTTC. Translation gives CASSPQGLDNEQFF. The whole variable domain, filled in from reference TRBV18 and TRBJ2-1, reads NAGVMQNPRHLVRRRGQEARLRCSPMKGHSHVYWYRQLPEEGLKFMVYLQKENIIDESGMPKERFSAEFPKEGPSILRIQQVVRGDSAAYFCASSPQGLDNEQFFGPGTRLTVL.

This clone was seen a few times. V usage is TRBV19 and J usage is TRBJ2-1; 7 positions match TRBD1. J gave up 4 bases and V 3 bases, and 6 bases lay outside the gene matches. CDR1 and CDR2 from the germline V gene are LNHDA and SQIVND (reference sequence). The CDR3 sequence is 15 residues long. CDR3 DNA: TGTGCCAGTAGTATTGAAGGGGGCTGGTACAATGAGCAGTTCTTC. Protein product: CASSIEGGWYNEQFF.

This clone has more than one count but fewer than ten. The rearrangement joins TRBV5-1 to TRBJ2-2, with D tentatively TRBD1 (6 bases). V lost 3 bases, J lost 6 bases, and 12 bases lay in between. This CDR3 spans 14 amino acids. Per the germline V gene, CDR1 is SGHRS and CDR2 is YFSETQ. In DNA form, the CDR3 reads TGCGCCAGCAGCTCCGGACAGTACCCCGGGGAGCTGTTTTTT. Translation: CASSSGQYPGELFF.

The rearrangement uses TRBV9 and TRBJ2-7; possible D gene TRBD2, 7 bases. The germline V and J ends were trimmed by 0 bases and 6 bases, with 19 bases remaining between them. Looked up from germline, CDR1 is SGDLS and CDR2 is YYNGEE. The CDR3 has 16 residues. CDR3: CASSVAPGAGEGEQYF. In DNA, the CDR3 is TGTGCCAGCAGCGTAGCCCCCGGGGCAGGGGAGGGCGAGCAGTACTTC.

The chain combines TRBV19 with TRBJ2-5; 7 nucleotides agree with TRBD1. CDR1 is LNHDA and CDR2 is SQIVND in the germline V gene (reference sequence). Trimming at V came to 7 bases and at J to 4 bases, leaving 9 bases not matched to a gene. There are 14 residues in the CDR3. The CDR3 spells CASKPTGQTETQYF. CDR3 DNA sequence: TGTGCCAGTAAACCTACGGGACAGACAGAGACCCAGTACTTC.